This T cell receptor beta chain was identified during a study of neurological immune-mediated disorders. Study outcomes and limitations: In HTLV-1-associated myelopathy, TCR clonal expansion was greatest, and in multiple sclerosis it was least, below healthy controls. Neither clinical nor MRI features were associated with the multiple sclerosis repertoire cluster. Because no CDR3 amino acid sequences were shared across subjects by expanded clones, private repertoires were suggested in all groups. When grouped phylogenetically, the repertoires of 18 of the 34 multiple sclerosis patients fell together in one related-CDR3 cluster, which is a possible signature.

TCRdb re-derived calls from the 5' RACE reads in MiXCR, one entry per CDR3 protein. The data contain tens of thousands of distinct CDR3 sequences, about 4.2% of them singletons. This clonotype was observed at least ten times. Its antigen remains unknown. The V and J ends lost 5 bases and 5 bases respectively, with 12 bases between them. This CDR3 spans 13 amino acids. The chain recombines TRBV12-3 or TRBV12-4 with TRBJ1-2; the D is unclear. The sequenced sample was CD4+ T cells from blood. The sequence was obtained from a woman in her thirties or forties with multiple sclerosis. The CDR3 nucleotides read TGTGCCAGCAGTCCTGGACGTTCTTATGGCTACACCTTC. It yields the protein CASSPGRSYGYTF.